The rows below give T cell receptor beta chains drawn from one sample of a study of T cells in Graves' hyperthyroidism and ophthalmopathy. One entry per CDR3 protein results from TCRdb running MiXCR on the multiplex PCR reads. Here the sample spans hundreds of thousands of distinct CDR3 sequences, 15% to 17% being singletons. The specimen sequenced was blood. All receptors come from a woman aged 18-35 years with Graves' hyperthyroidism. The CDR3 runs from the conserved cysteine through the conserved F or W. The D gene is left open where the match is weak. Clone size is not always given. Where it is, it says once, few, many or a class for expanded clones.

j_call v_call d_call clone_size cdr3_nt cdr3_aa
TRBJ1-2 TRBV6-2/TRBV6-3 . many TGTGCCAGCAGTTACAGCGACAGCCTGTATGGCTACACCTTC CASSYSDSLYGYTF
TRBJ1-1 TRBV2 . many TGTGCCAGCAGTGAGACTCCGGGGGGCACTGAAGCTTTCTTT CASSETPGGTEAFF
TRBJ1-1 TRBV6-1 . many TGTGCCAGCACCGCCGCGGGGTGGCCTGAAGCTTTCTTT CASTAAGWPEAFF
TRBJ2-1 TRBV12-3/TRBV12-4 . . TGTGCCAGCAGTTTACCCCCGGATGAGCAGTTCTTC CASSLPPDEQFF
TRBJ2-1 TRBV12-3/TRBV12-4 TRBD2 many TGTGCCAGCAGTCCCTTCGCGGGAGTCGGCAATGAGCAGTTCTTC CASSPFAGVGNEQFF
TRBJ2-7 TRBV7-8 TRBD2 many TGTGCCAGCAGCATACTAGCGGGAGGCCCCTACGAGCAGTACTTC CASSILAGGPYEQYF
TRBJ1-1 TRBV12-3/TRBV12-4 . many TGTGCCAGCAGTCCATTTACTTCGAGCACTGAAGCTTTCTTT CASSPFTSSTEAFF
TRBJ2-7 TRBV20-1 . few TGCAGTGCTAGATCTACGGACCGCATTGGCCCCTCCCCCGAGCAGTACTTC CSARSTDRIGPSPEQYF
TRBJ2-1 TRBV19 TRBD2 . TGTGCCAGTAGTATCACGCCCCTGGGACTAGCATACACCAATGAGCAGTTCTTC CASSITPLGLAYTNEQFF
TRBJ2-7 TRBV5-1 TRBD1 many TGCGCCAGCAGCCGGACAGGCCCATATTCCTACGAGCAGTACTTC CASSRTGPYSYEQYF
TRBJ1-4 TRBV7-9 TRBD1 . TGTGCCAGCAGCTTGGTGGGACAGAATGAAAAACTGTTTTTT CASSLVGQNEKLFF
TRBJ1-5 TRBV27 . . TGTGCCAGCTCGCCCACTCTGGTCAATCAGCCCCAGCATTTT CASSPTLVNQPQHF
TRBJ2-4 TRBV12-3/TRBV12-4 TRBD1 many TGTGCCAGCAGCCCCCGGGACAGGGCAGGATACATTCAGTACTTC CASSPRDRAGYIQYF
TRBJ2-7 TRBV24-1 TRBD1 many TGTGCCACCAGTGACGGACCGGGGACAGGGACCTACGAGCAGTACTTC CATSDGPGTGTYEQYF
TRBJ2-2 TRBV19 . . TGTGCCAGTAGTATACCAAACACCGGGGAGCTGTTTTTT CASSIPNTGELFF
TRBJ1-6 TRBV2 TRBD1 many TGTGCCAGCAGTGAAAGACAGGGGGCTGCATCACCCCTCCACTTT CASSERQGAASPLHF
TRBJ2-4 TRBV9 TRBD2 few TGTGCCAGCAGCGGGTCAGGACTAGCCGTTGGAGGCAAAAACATTCAGTACTTC CASSGSGLAVGGKNIQYF
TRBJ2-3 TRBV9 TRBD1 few TGTGCCAGCAGCCTAGGGACAGGCTGGGCAGATACGCAGTATTTT CASSLGTGWADTQYF
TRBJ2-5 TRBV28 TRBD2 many TGTGCCAGCAGTCTACTAGCGGGAGCCCAAGAGACCCAGTACTTC CASSLLAGAQETQYF
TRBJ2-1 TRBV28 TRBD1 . TGTGCCAGCAACATAGGGGACAGGGCCTACAATGAGCAGTTCTTC CASNIGDRAYNEQFF
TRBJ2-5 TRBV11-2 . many TGTGCCAGCAGCCCTAGACTAGGGGAGACCCAGTACTTC CASSPRLGETQYF
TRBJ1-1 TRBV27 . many TGTGCCAGCAGGGTACGTCCGCTCCGGGCCTTGAGACCGGACACTGAAGCTTTCTTT CASRVRPLRALRPDTEAFF
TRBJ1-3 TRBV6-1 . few TGTGCCAGCAGTGAATCTTTAGGGAGGGGTGGAAACACCATATATTTT CASSESLGRGGNTIYF
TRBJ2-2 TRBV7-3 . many TGTGCCAGCAGCTTAGGATCCGGGGAGCTGTTTTTT CASSLGSGELFF
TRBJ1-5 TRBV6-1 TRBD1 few TGTGCCAGCAGTGAAGGGACAGGGATATTCAATCAGCCCCAGCATTTT CASSEGTGIFNQPQHF
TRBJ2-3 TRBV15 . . TGTGCCACCAGCAGAGCCGGGACTACGCAGTATTTT CATSRAGTTQYF
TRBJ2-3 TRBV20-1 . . TGCAGTGCCCCTCTTGAGCCTGGCACAGATACGCAGTATTTT CSAPLEPGTDTQYF
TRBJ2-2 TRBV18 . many TGTGCCAGCTCACCAATGGCGCGCCTAGAAGCCGGGGAGCTGTTTTTT CASSPMARLEAGELFF
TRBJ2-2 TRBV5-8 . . TGTGCCAGCAGCTCGATCGGGGGTGGGCCGGGGGAGCTGTTTTTT CASSSIGGGPGELFF
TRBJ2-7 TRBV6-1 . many TGTGCCAGCAGTATGGACGTAACCTACGAGCAGTACTTC CASSMDVTYEQYF
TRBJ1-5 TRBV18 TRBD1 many TGTGCCAGCTCACCGGACAGGGTGGATCAGCCCCAGCATTTT CASSPDRVDQPQHF
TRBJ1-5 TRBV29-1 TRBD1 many TGCAGCGTCTCGACAGGGGGCCAGCCCCAGCATTTT CSVSTGGQPQHF
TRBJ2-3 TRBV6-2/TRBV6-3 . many TGTGCCAGCAGTTCAGGCTATACGCAGTATTTT CASSSGYTQYF
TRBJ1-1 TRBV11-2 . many TGTGCCAGCAGCTTAGTCCGGGCGATGGGCACTGAAGCTTTCTTT CASSLVRAMGTEAFF
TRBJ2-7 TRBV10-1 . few TGCGCCAGCAGTGAGTTCGAAGCCTACGAGCAGTACTTC CASSEFEAYEQYF
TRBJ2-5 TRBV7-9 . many TGTGCCAGCAGCTGGTTAGGTTCAGAGACCCAGTACTTC CASSWLGSETQYF
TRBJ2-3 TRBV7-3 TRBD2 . TGTGCCAGCAGCAATAGCGGGCCAGCAGATACGCAGTATTTT CASSNSGPADTQYF
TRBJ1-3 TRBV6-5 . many TGTGCCAGCAGTTACTCGATCGGTCAGGGGACTGGAAACACCATATATTTT CASSYSIGQGTGNTIYF
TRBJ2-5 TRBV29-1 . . TGCAGCGTTGTAGGCAGGATGGTGGAGGCCCAGTACTTC CSVVGRMVEAQYF
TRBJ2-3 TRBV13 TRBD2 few TGTGCCAGCAATGACCCTAGCGGAGACACAGATACGCAGTATTTT CASNDPSGDTDTQYF
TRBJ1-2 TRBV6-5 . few TGTGCCAGCAGTTACGGGCAGATGAACTATGGCTACACCTTC CASSYGQMNYGYTF
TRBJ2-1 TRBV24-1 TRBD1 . TGTGCCACCAGTGACCCTGGACAGGGGGGCTACAATGAGCAGTTCTTC CATSDPGQGGYNEQFF
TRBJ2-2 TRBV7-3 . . TGTGCCAGCAGCTTATTTCGGGACGGGGAGCTGTTTTTT CASSLFRDGELFF